This is a list of T cell receptor beta chains from one sample in a study of cytotoxic CD8 clonotypes in ibrutinib-treated CLL. Using immunoSEQ multiplex PCR, the repertoire was profiled, and TCRdb retains in-frame clones only, with some absent. The top ten clones hold less than 4% of a sample with about 130,000 clones, around 80% of them seen once. The source was PBMCs, collected after 24 months of ibrutinib treatment. These receptors were taken from a human donor with chronic lymphocytic leukemia. The CDR3 runs from the conserved cysteine through the conserved F or W. The order of the fields is D gene, CDR3 length, V gene, J gene, clone size, CDR3 protein, CDR3 DNA. A D gene is named only where the DNA matches it firmly. Only part of the rows carry a size: once, few, many, or a class if the clone is expanded.

D: NA; length: 14; V: TRBV6-4; J: TRBJ2-1; size: few; CDR3: CASSEGGPQDEQFF; DNA: TGTGCCAGCAGTGAGGGGGGACCCCAGGATGAGCAGTTCTTC
D: NA; length: 16; V: TRBV6-5; J: TRBJ2-7; size: NA; CDR3: CASSYNAGIGSYEQYF; DNA: TGTGCCAGCAGTTACAACGCAGGGATCGGCTCCTACGAGCAGTACTTC
D: NA; length: 13; V: TRBV10-1; J: TRBJ2-7; size: NA; CDR3: CASRSDPWYEQYF; DNA: TGCGCCAGCAGGAGCGACCCGTGGTACGAGCAGTACTTC
D: TRBD2; length: 15; V: TRBV4-2; J: TRBJ2-1; size: few; CDR3: CASSLSSGGYNEQFF; DNA: TGTGCCAGCAGCCTTTCCAGCGGGGGGTACAATGAGCAGTTCTTC
D: NA; length: 15; V: TRBV28; J: TRBJ2-1; size: NA; CDR3: CASSLLRDKYNEQFF; DNA: TGTGCCAGCAGTCTACTCCGGGACAAGTACAATGAGCAGTTCTTC
D: TRBD1; length: 16; V: TRBV30; J: TRBJ1-5; size: NA; CDR3: CAWTTGGADSNQPQHF; DNA: TGTGCCTGGACTACAGGGGGCGCGGATAGCAATCAGCCCCAGCATTTT
D: NA; length: 14; V: TRBV6-1; J: TRBJ1-5; size: NA; CDR3: CASRENLGNQPQHF; DNA: TGTGCCAGTCGAGAGAATCTTGGCAATCAGCCCCAGCATTTT
D: NA; length: 15; V: TRBV5-4; J: TRBJ2-5; size: NA; CDR3: CASSHRWDPGETQYF; DNA: TGTGCCAGCAGCCATAGGTGGGACCCCGGGGAGACCCAGTACTTC
D: TRBD2; length: 13; V: TRBV29-1; J: TRBJ2-5; size: NA; CDR3: CSVEGWLGGAQYF; DNA: TGCAGCGTGGAGGGCTGGCTTGGGGGGGCCCAGTACTTC
D: NA; length: 13; V: TRBV7-2; J: TRBJ2-7; size: NA; CDR3: CASSLDSSYEQYF; DNA: TGTGCCAGCAGCTTAGACTCTTCCTACGAGCAGTACTTC
D: NA; length: 12; V: TRBV6-1; J: TRBJ1-4; size: NA; CDR3: CASTVGCEKLFF; DNA: TGTGCCAGCACGGTAGGGTGTGAAAAACTGTTTTTT
D: TRBD1; length: 15; V: TRBV5-1; J: TRBJ1-3; size: NA; CDR3: CASSFTGGSGNTIYF; DNA: TGCGCCAGCAGCTTCACAGGGGGCTCTGGAAACACCATATATTTT
D: NA; length: 18; V: TRBV21-1; J: TRBJ1-1; size: NA; CDR3: CASSKMTGGKLLNTEAFF; DNA: TGTGCCAGCAGCAAAATGACAGGGGGGAAACTTTTGAACACTGAAGCTTTCTTT
D: NA; length: 13; V: TRBV6-5; J: TRBJ1-5; size: NA; CDR3: CASSYSRGQPQHF; DNA: TGTGCCAGCAGTTACTCCCGGGGACAGCCCCAGCATTTT
D: NA; length: 14; V: TRBV11-2; J: TRBJ2-7; size: NA; CDR3: CASDKGQGMGEQYF; DNA: TGTGCCAGCGATAAGGGGCAGGGCATGGGGGAGCAGTACTTC
D: TRBD2; length: 13; V: TRBV30; J: TRBJ2-4; size: NA; CDR3: CAWTGDYKNIQYF; DNA: TGTGCCTGGACGGGGGACTACAAAAACATTCAGTACTTC
D: TRBD1; length: 15; V: TRBV25-1; J: TRBJ2-2; size: NA; CDR3: CASRRDRGSTGELFF; DNA: TGTGCCAGCAGAAGGGACAGGGGGAGCACCGGGGAGCTGTTTTTT
D: NA; length: 15; V: TRBV4-3; J: TRBJ2-2; size: few; CDR3: CASSQNGQNTGELFF; DNA: TGCGCCAGCAGCCAGAATGGACAGAACACCGGGGAGCTGTTTTTT
D: NA; length: 14; V: TRBV6-5; J: TRBJ1-2; size: NA; CDR3: CASKVGQTTGGYTF; DNA: TGTGCCAGCAAAGTAGGACAGACCACGGGTGGCTACACCTTC
D: NA; length: 13; V: TRBV6-5; J: TRBJ1-2; size: NA; CDR3: CASSYDPNYGYTF; DNA: TGTGCCAGCAGTTACGACCCTAACTATGGCTACACCTTC
D: NA; length: 13; V: TRBV2; J: TRBJ1-4; size: NA; CDR3: CASSETVKEKLFF; DNA: TGTGCCAGCAGTGAGACAGTTAAGGAAAAACTGTTTTTT
D: NA; length: 14; V: TRBV6-1; J: TRBJ1-2; size: NA; CDR3: CASSEGPGNYGYTF; DNA: TGTGCCAGCAGTGAAGGTCCAGGGAACTATGGCTACACCTTC
D: TRBD1; length: 13; V: TRBV5-1; J: TRBJ2-5; size: NA; CDR3: CASNTGDQETQYF; DNA: TGCGCCAGCAATACAGGGGATCAAGAGACCCAGTACTTC
D: TRBD1; length: 15; V: TRBV7-8; J: TRBJ1-4; size: NA; CDR3: CASSLAAQGGEKLFF; DNA: TGTGCCAGCAGCTTAGCGGCTCAAGGGGGCGAAAAACTGTTTTTT
D: NA; length: 13; V: TRBV30; J: TRBJ2-5; size: NA; CDR3: CAWSVWQEGTQYF; DNA: TGTGCCTGGAGTGTGTGGCAGGAGGGGACCCAGTACTTC
D: TRBD1; length: 16; V: TRBV6-5; J: TRBJ1-1; size: NA; CDR3: CASSYPEGQGANEAFF; DNA: TGTGCCAGCAGTTACCCGGAGGGACAGGGGGCGAATGAAGCTTTCTTT
D: NA; length: 15; V: TRBV6-5; J: TRBJ1-3; size: NA; CDR3: CASRDRVLSGNTIYF; DNA: TGTGCCAGCAGGGACCGGGTCCTCTCTGGAAACACCATATATTTT
D: NA; length: 14; V: TRBV9; J: TRBJ1-3; size: NA; CDR3: CASSVGTVGNTIYF; DNA: TGTGCCAGCAGCGTAGGGACAGTTGGAAACACCATATATTTT
D: NA; length: 15; V: TRBV6-5; J: TRBJ2-6; size: NA; CDR3: CASSPLSLGANVLTF; DNA: TGTGCCAGCAGCCCCCTGTCCCTCGGGGCCAACGTCCTGACTTTC
D: NA; length: 13; V: TRBV5-1; J: TRBJ2-3; size: NA; CDR3: CASSYRGTDTQYF; DNA: TGCGCCAGCAGCTACAGGGGCACAGATACGCAGTATTTT
D: TRBD1; length: 18; V: TRBV7-3; J: TRBJ1-1; size: NA; CDR3: CASSLTTPRTGVNTEAFF; DNA: TGTGCCAGCAGCTTAACGACCCCTCGGACAGGGGTGAACACTGAAGCTTTCTTT
D: TRBD2; length: 18; V: TRBV9; J: TRBJ2-3; size: NA; CDR3: CASSGLGLAGGYTDTQYF; DNA: TGTGCCAGCAGCGGACTGGGACTAGCGGGGGGCTACACAGATACGCAGTATTTT
D: TRBD2; length: 16; V: TRBV7-2; J: TRBJ2-1; size: NA; CDR3: CASSLVGPGRGNEQFF; DNA: TGTGCCAGCAGCTTAGTAGGTCCTGGGAGGGGCAATGAGCAGTTCTTC
D: NA; length: 15; V: TRBV6-6; J: TRBJ1-5; size: once; CDR3: CASSSMGLSNQPQHF; DNA: TGTGCCAGCAGTTCAATGGGGCTTAGCAATCAGCCCCAGCATTTT
D: NA; length: 15; V: TRBV5-1; J: TRBJ2-2; size: few; CDR3: CASSHRDFPTGELFF; DNA: TGCGCCAGCAGCCACCGGGACTTCCCCACCGGGGAGCTGTTTTTT
D: NA; length: 14; V: TRBV29-1; J: TRBJ2-5; size: NA; CDR3: CSVEDLNSQETQYF; DNA: TGCAGCGTTGAAGATCTTAACTCCCAAGAGACCCAGTACTTC
D: NA; length: 13; V: TRBV7-9; J: TRBJ2-7; size: NA; CDR3: CASSRVPGYEQYF; DNA: TGTGCCAGCAGCCGCGTACCGGGGTACGAGCAGTACTTC
D: NA; length: 12; V: TRBV2; J: TRBJ1-2; size: NA; CDR3: CASPKEVGGYTF; DNA: TGTGCCAGCCCTAAAGAGGTAGGTGGCTACACCTTC
D: NA; length: 16; V: TRBV7-2; J: TRBJ1-1; size: NA; CDR3: CASSTLGDTMNTEAFF; DNA: TGTGCCAGCAGCACCCTAGGGGATACTATGAACACTGAAGCTTTCTTT
D: TRBD1; length: 15; V: TRBV19; J: TRBJ1-5; size: medium-sized; CDR3: CASSQLDRGNQPQHF; DNA: TGTGCCAGTAGCCAGTTGGACAGGGGTAATCAGCCCCAGCATTTT
D: NA; length: 16; V: TRBV7-6; J: TRBJ2-5; size: NA; CDR3: CASSLVEGRGLETQYF; DNA: TGTGCCAGCAGCTTAGTTGAGGGCAGGGGTCTGGAGACCCAGTACTTC
D: NA; length: 13; V: TRBV19; J: TRBJ2-3; size: few; CDR3: CASSTSLTDTQYF; DNA: TGTGCCAGTAGTACCAGCTTGACAGATACGCAGTATTTT
D: NA; length: 17; V: TRBV23-1; J: TRBJ2-6; size: NA; CDR3: CASSHQTQQSRANVLTF; DNA: TGCGCCAGCAGTCATCAGACGCAACAAAGTCGGGCCAACGTCCTGACTTTC
D: NA; length: 14; V: TRBV6-5; J: TRBJ1-4; size: NA; CDR3: CASRPGPNNEKLFF; DNA: TGTGCCAGCAGGCCCGGGCCAAATAATGAAAAACTGTTTTTT
D: NA; length: 14; V: TRBV7-9; J: TRBJ1-1; size: NA; CDR3: CASSKNSMNTEAFF; DNA: TGTGCCAGCAGCAAAAACAGCATGAACACTGAAGCTTTCTTT
D: NA; length: 16; V: TRBV9; J: TRBJ2-3; size: NA; CDR3: CASSVTWGLDADTQYF; DNA: TGTGCCAGCAGCGTAACATGGGGGCTTGACGCAGATACGCAGTATTTT
D: NA; length: 14; V: TRBV5-4; J: TRBJ1-6; size: NA; CDR3: CASSIRPGGSPLHF; DNA: TGTGCCAGCAGCATTCGGCCCGGGGGTTCACCCCTCCACTTT
D: NA; length: 12; V: TRBV7-2; J: TRBJ2-7; size: NA; CDR3: CASSLAGREQYF; DNA: TGTGCCAGCAGCTTAGCCGGCAGGGAGCAGTACTTC
D: NA; length: 15; V: TRBV19; J: TRBJ1-2; size: once; CDR3: CASSARLGSDYGYTF; DNA: TGTGCCAGTAGTGCCAGGTTGGGGAGCGACTATGGCTACACCTTC